Described below is a single TCR beta chain sequence and its context. The data stem from a study of blood T cell repertoires in COVID-19. Produced via immunoSEQ multiplex PCR; TCRdb's table is partial and in-frame only. The data hold 65,000 to 85,000 clones, with around nine tenths observed a single time. The sample comprised peripheral blood. This TCR was recovered from a human donor in a cohort sampled during active COVID-19.

CDR3 protein: CASSWDRGYGYTF. Written as DNA, the CDR3 is TGTGCCAGCAGCTGGGACAGGGGCTATGGCTACACCTTC. V usage is TRBV14 and J usage is TRBJ1-2; 10 nucleotides align to TRBD1. In germline, CDR1 is SGHDN, CDR2 FVKESK. CDR3 size: 13 residues. J was trimmed by 4 bases and V by 5 bases; bases with no gene match: 1.